The subject of this entry is one TCR beta chain. Its binding antigen is unknown. No much larger clonotype is one base removed from it; base qualities were not supplied. This entry belongs to a study of T cell repertoires in cytomegalovirus infection (dated by TCRdb to about 2019). For the study in its entirety: The HLA type of each donor mattered for the analysis, because public TCR beta signatures pointed to carriage of CMV infection along with the matching HLA type.

The paper as a whole reports these results and caveats: The ex vivo response was dominated by HLA-C-restricted CMV-specific TCR beta clonotypes, which also provided the single most frequent clonotype in two of eight donors. Cumulative frequency of public TCR beta family members discriminated carriers of CMV infection plus the relevant HLA type in this cohort and an independent approximately 350-donor cohort.

Sequencing instrument: Illumina HiSeq 1500. TCRdb applied fastp at Q25 and MiXCR to the public reads, then kept only in-frame beta chains. CDR3 protein duplicates are merged, each entry listing the most common genes and DNA. The sample table contains approximately 170,000 distinct CDR3 sequences; only one count was recorded for 17% of them. Under 20% of the sample is in the top ten clones. The germline V gene specifies SQVTM as CDR1 and ANQGSEA as CDR2. The V end gives up 6 bases and the J end 5 bases, leaving 11 bases in the junction not matched to a gene. The cysteine opens and the phenylalanine closes a CDR3 of 15 amino acids. Just CDR3 DNA is preserved here, 45 bases in frame from base 1.

The rearrangement joined TRBV29-1 to TRBJ2-5, with 11 bases matching TRBD2. The sequence came from a human donor in good health (CMV status not recorded). Some clones in this sample may be carry-over from other donors' samples. Sequences were obtained from CD8+ T cells from PBMCs. The base sequence is TGCAGCGTCGTGGGGACTAGCGGAAGTCAGGAGACCCAGTACTTC. Its protein is CSVVGTSGSQETQYF. With all but the CDR3 taken from the reference TRBV29-1 and TRBJ2-5 genes, the full variable domain is: SAVISQKPSRDICQRGTSLTIQCQVDSQVTMMFWYRQQPGQSLTLIATANQGSEATYESGFVIDKFPISRPNLTFSTLTVSNMSPEDSSIYLCSVVGTSGSQETQYFGPGTRLLVL.